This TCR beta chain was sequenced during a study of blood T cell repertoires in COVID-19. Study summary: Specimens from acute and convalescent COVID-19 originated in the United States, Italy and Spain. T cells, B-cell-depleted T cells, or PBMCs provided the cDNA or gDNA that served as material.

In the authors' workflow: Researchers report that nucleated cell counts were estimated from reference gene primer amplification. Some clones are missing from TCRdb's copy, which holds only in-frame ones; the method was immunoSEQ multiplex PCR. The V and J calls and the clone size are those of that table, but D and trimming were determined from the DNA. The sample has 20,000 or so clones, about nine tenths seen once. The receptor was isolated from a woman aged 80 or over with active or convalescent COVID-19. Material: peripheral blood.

CDR3 loop: CASSFLSSYNSPLHF. CDR3 in DNA: TGTGCCAGCAGCTTTCTTAGCTCCTATAATTCACCCCTCCACTTT. This chain uses TRBV5-6 with TRBJ1-6, with no clear D. The CDR3 is 15 residues long. Trimming shortened V by 2 bases and J by 0 bases, and 6 bases separated the two germline ends. Germline CDR1 SGHDT, CDR2 YYEEEE.